This is a list of T cell receptor beta chains from one sample in a study of CD8 T cells in ankylosing spondylitis. One entry per CDR3 protein, called by TCRdb with MiXCR from the 5' RACE reads. The sample consists of 330,000 or so distinct CDR3 sequences, roughly 8% of them appearing once. Material for sequencing was blood, either unsorted or a sorted T cell fraction (not recorded which). The receptor set was obtained from a male donor with ankylosing spondylitis. Both conserved end residues are part of each CDR3. D genes are given only for firm matches. Size values are once, few and many counts, or a class for expanded clones, and some rows have none.

J	D	V	size	DNA	CDR3
TRBJ2-2	NA	TRBV29-1	NA	TGCAGCGTTGAAGTGCAGGGGTTGAACACCGGGGAGCTGTTTTTT	CSVEVQGLNTGELFF
TRBJ2-1	NA	TRBV20-1	few	TGCAGTGCTAGAGATTTGACGAATGAGCAGTTCTTC	CSARDLTNEQFF
TRBJ2-1	NA	TRBV24-1	NA	TGTGCCACCAGTGATTTATACCGGGACCACTCCTACAATGAGCAGTTCTTC	CATSDLYRDHSYNEQFF
TRBJ2-5	TRBD1	TRBV6-1	few	TGTGCCAGCAGTGAGACAGGGCCCGGATCGGGGACCCAGTACTTC	CASSETGPGSGTQYF
TRBJ2-7	TRBD2	TRBV15	few	TGTGCCACCAGCAGAACGGGACTAGCGGCGCGAAACGAGCAGTACTTC	CATSRTGLAARNEQYF
TRBJ2-5	NA	TRBV11-2	NA	TGTGCCAGCAGAAGAGGGATAGTAGAGACCCAGTACTTC	CASRRGIVETQYF
TRBJ2-7	NA	TRBV12-3/TRBV12-4	few	TGTGCCAGCAGTCTACTTCACCTAGAGCAGTACTTC	CASSLLHLEQYF
TRBJ2-7	NA	TRBV29-1	many	TGCAGCGTTGGAACGGAGGGAACCTACGAGCAGTACTTC	CSVGTEGTYEQYF
TRBJ2-4	NA	TRBV28	few	TGTGCCAGCAGTCCTCCCTTACTAGGCGACGTTCAGTACTTC	CASSPPLLGDVQYF
TRBJ2-2	NA	TRBV5-6	many	TGTGCCAGCAGCTTCCTACAGGGCATCGGCGGGGAGCTGTTTTTT	CASSFLQGIGGELFF
TRBJ1-5	NA	TRBV7-9	few	TGTGCCAGCAGCTTAGAAGGGACTCCAAATCAGCCCCAGCATTTT	CASSLEGTPNQPQHF
TRBJ2-3	TRBD1	TRBV28	NA	TGTGCCAGCAGAAACAGGGGCGCAGATACGCAGTATTTT	CASRNRGADTQYF
TRBJ1-1	NA	TRBV5-6	many	TGTGCCAGCAGCTTCGACGGGAACACTGAAGCTTTCTTT	CASSFDGNTEAFF
TRBJ2-5	NA	TRBV20-1	NA	TGCAGTGCTAGAGTATCGGTGGATGAGACCCAGTACTTC	CSARVSVDETQYF
TRBJ2-1	NA	TRBV15	NA	TGTGCCACCAGCAGAGAGACAGGCTACAATGAGCAGTTCTTC	CATSRETGYNEQFF
TRBJ2-7	NA	TRBV10-3	many	TGTGCCATCAGTGAGAACTTACCCCGCTACGAGCAGTACTTC	CAISENLPRYEQYF